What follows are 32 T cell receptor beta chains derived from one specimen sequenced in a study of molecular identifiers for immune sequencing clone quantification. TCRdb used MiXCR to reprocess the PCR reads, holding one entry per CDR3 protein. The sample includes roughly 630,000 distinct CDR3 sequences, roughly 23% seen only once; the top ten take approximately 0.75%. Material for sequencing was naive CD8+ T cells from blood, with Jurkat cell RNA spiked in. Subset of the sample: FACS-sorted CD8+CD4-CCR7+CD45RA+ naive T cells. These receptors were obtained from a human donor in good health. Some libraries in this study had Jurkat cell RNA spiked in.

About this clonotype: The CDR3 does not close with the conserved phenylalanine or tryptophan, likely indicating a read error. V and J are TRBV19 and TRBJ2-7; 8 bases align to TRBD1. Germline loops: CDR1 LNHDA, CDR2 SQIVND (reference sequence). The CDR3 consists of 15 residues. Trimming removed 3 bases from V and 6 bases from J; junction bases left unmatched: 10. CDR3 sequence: CASSITGGGSVEQYS. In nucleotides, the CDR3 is TGTGCCAGTAGTATCACAGGGGGTGGTTCGGTCGAGCAGTACTCC.

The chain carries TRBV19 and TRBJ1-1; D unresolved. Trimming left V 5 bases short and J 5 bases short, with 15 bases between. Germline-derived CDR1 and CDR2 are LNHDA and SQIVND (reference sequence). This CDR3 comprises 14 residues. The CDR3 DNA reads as TGTGCCAGTAGTGATGAGGCCTTTTTTACTGAAGCTTTCTTT. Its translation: CASSDEAFFTEAFF.

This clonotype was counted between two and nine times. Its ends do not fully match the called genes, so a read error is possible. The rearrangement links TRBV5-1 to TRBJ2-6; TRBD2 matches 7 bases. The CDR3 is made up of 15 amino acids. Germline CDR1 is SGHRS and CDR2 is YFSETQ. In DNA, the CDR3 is TGCGCCCGCAGCTTGGGGGGGTTTGGGGCCAACGTCCTGACTTTC. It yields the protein CARSLGGFGANVLTF.

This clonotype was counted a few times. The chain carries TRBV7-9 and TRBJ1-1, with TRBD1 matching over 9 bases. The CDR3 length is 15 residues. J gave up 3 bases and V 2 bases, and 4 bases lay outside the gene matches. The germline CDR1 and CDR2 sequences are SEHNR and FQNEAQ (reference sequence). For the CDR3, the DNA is TGTGCCAGCAGCTTAACGGACAGGGGATACACTGAAGCTTTCTTT. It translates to CASSLTDRGYTEAFF.

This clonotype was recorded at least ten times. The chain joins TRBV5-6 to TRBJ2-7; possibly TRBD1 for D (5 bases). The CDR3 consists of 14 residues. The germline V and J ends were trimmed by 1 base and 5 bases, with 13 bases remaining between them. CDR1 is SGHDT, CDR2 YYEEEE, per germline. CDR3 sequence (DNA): TGTGCCAGCAGCTTGCAGCCAGGGAACGACGAGCAGTACTTC. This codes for CASSLQPGNDEQYF. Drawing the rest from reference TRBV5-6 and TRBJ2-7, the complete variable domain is DAGVTQSPTHLIKTRGQQVTLRCSPKSGHDTVSWYQQALGQGPQFIFQYYEEEERQRGNFPDRFSGHQFPNYSSELNVNALLLGDSALYLCASSLQPGNDEQYFGPGTRLTVT.

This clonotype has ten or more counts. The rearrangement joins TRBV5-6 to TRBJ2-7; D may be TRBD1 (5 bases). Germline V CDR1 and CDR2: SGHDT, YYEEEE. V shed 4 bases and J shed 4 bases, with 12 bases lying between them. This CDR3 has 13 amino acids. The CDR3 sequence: CASSPGWMYEQYF. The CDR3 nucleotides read TGTGCCAGCAGCCCAGGGTGGATGTACGAGCAGTACTTC.

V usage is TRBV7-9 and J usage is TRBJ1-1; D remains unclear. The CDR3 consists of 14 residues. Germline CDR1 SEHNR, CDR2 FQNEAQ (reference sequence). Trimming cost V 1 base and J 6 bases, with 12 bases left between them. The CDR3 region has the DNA TGTGCCAGCAGCTTAGTTCAGTTGCCCCCTGAAGCTTTCTTT. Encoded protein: CASSLVQLPPEAFF.

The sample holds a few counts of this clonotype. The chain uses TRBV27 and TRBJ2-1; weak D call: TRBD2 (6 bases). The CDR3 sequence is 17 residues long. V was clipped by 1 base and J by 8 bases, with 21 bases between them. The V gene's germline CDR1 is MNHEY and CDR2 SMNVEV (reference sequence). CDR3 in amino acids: CASSLLGGSGLGDEQFF. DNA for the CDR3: TGTGCCAGCAGTTTATTAGGAGGGTCTGGGTTAGGGGATGAGCAGTTCTTC.

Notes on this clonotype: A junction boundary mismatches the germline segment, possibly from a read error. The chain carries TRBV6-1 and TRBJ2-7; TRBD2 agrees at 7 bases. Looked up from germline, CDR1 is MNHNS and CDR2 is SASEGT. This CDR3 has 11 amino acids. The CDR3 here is CASRAGNELYF. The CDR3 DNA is TGTGCCAGCAGAGCGGGGAACGAGCTGTACTTC.

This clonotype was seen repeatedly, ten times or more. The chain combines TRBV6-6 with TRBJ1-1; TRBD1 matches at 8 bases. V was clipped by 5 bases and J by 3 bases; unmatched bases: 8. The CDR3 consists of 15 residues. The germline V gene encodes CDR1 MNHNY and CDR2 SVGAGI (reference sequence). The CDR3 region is CASSTPGGADTEAFF. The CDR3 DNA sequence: TGTGCCAGCAGTACTCCAGGGGGCGCGGACACTGAAGCTTTCTTT.

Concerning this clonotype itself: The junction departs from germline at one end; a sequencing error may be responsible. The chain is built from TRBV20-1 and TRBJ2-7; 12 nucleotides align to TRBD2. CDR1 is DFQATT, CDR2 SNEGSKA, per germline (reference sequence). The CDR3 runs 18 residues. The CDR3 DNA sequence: TGCAGTGCCCTTGGGGCTAGCGGGAGGGTTACTAACTCCTACGGGCAGTACTTC. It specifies CSALGASGRVTNSYGQYF.

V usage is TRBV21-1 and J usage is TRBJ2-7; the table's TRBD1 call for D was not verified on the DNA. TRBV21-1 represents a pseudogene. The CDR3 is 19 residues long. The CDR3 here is CASSKFSPDRGHITYEQYF. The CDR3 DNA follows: TGTGCCAGCAGCAAATTTTCTCCCGACAGGGGGCATATCACCTACGAGCAGTACTTC.

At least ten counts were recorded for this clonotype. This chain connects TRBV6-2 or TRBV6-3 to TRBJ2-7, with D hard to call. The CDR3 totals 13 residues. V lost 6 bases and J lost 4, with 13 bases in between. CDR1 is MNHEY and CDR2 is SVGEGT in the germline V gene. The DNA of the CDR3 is TGTGCCAGCAGCCTGTTCGCTGGGTACGAGCAGTACTTC. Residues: CASSLFAGYEQYF.

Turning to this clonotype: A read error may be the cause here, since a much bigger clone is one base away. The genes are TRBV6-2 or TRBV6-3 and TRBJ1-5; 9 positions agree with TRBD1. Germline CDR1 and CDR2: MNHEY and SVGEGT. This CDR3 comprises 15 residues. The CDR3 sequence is CAGSSTGGGNQPQHF. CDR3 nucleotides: TGTGCCGGCAGTTCGACAGGGGGGGGCAATCAGCCCCAGCATTTT.

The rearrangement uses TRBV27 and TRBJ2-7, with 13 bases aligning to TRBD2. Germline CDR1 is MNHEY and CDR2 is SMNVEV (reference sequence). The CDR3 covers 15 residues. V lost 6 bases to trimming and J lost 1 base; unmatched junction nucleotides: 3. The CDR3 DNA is TGTGCCAGCAGAGGACTAGCGGGAGAATCCTACGAGCAGTACTTC. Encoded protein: CASRGLAGESYEQYF.

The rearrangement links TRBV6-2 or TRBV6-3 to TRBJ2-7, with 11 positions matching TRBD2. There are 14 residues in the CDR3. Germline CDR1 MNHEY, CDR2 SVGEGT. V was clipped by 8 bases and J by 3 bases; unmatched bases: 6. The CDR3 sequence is CASSETSGVYEQYF. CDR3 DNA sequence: TGTGCCAGCTCTGAGACTAGCGGGGTCTACGAGCAGTACTTC.

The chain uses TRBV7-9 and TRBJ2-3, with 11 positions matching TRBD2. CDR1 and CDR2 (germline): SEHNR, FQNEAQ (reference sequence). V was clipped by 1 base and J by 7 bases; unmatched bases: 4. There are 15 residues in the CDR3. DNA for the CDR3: TGTGCCAGCAGCTTAGTAGCGGGAGGGCCTCATACGCAGTATTTT. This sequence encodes CASSLVAGGPHTQYF.

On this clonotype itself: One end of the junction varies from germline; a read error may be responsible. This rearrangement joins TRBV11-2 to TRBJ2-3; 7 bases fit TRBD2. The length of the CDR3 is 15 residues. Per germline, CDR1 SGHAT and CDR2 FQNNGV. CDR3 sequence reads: CDSSPSGAGTDTQYF. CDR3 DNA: TGTGACAGCAGCCCTAGCGGAGCGGGGACAGATACGCAGTATTTT.

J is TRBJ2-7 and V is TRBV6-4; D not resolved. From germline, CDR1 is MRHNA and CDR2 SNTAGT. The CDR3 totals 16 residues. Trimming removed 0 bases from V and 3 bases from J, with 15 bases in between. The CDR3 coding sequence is TGTGCCAGCAGTGACTCGAACTTAAAGTTCTGCTACGAGCAGTACTTC. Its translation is CASSDSNLKFCYEQYF.

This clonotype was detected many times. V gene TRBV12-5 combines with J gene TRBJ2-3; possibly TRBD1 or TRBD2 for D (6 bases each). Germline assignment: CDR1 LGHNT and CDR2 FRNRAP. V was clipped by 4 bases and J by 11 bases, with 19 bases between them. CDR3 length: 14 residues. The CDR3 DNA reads TGTGCTAGTGGTTGGGCCGGGGGCCCCAATTGGCAGTATTTT. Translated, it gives CASGWAGGPNWQYF.

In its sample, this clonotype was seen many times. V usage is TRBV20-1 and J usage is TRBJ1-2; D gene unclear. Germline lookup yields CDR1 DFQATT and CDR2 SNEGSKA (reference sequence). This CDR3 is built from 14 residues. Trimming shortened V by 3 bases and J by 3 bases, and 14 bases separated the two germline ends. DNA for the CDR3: TGCAGTGCTAGGCAATGGCAGGCTGACTATGGCTACACCTTC. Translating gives CSARQWQADYGYTF.

The CDR3: CASSHEGAPGELFF. Here the CDR3 DNA reads TGTGCCAGCAGCCACGAGGGGGCTCCCGGGGAGCTGTTTTTT. The J gene is TRBJ2-2, the V gene TRBV4-2, with 7 bases matching TRBD1. The V and J ends lost 3 bases and 6 bases, in that order; junction bases with no gene match: 4. This CDR3 has 14 residues. Germline assignment: CDR1 LGHNA and CDR2 YNFKEQ.

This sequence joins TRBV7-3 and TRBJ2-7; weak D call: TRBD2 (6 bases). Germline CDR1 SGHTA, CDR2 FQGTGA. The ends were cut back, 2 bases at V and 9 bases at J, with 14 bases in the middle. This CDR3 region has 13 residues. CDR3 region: CASSLGGTGVQYF. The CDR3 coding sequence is TGTGCCAGCAGCTTAGGCGGGACGGGCGTGCAGTACTTC.

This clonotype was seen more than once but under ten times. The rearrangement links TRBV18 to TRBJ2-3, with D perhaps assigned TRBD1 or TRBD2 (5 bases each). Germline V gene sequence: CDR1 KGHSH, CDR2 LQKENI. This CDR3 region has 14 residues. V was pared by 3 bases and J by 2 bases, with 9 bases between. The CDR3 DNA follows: TGTGCCAGCTCACCCGAGGGGAACACAGATACGCAGTATTTT. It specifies CASSPEGNTDTQYF.

CDR3 residues: CASSRTGGDSGELFF. The CDR3 DNA reads TGCGCCAGCAGCCGGACAGGTGGGGATTCCGGGGAGCTGTTTTTT. The chain joins TRBV4-1 to TRBJ2-2; 7 bases line up with TRBD1. V lost 4 bases to trimming and J lost 6 bases; unmatched junction nucleotides: 8. There are 15 residues in the CDR3. The germline CDR1 and CDR2 sequences are MGHRA and YSYEKL.

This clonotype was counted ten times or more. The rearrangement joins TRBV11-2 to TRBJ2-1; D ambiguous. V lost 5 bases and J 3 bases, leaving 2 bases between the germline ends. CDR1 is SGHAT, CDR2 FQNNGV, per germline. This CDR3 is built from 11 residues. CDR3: CASSHYNEQFF. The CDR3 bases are TGTGCCAGCAGCCACTACAATGAGCAGTTCTTC.

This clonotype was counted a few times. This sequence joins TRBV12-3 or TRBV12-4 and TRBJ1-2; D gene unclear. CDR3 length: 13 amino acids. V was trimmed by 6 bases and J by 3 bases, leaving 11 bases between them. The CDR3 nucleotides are TGTGCCAGCAGCCCCGACACCTACTATGGCTACACCTTC. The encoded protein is CASSPDTYYGYTF.

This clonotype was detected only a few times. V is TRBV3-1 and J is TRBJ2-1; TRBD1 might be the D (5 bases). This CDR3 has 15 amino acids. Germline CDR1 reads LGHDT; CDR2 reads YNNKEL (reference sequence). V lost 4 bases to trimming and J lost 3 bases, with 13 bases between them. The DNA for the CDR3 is TGTGCCAGCAGCCCAGACAGCTCTTACTACAATGAGCAGTTCTTC. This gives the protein CASSPDSSYYNEQFF.

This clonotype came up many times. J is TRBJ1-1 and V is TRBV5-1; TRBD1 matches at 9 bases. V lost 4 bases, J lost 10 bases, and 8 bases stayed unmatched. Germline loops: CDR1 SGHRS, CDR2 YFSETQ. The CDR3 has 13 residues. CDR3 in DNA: TGCGCCAGCAGCCCCGGGACAGGGTTTCCAGCTTTCTTT. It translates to CASSPGTGFPAFF. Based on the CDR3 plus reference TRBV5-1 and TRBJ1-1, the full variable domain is KAGVTQTPRYLIKTRGQQVTLSCSPISGHRSVSWYQQTPGQGLQFLFEYFSETQRNKGNFPGRFSGRQFSNSRSEMNVSTLELGDSALYLCASSPGTGFPAFFGQGTRLTVV.

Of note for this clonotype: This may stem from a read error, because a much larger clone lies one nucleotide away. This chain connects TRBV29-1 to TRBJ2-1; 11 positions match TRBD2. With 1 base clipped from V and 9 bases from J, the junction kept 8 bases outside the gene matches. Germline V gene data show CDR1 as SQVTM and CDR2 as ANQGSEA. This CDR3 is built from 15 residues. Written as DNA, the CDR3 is TGCAGCGTTGAAGCGGGACTAGCGGTGATTAGTGAGCAGTTCTTC. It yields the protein CSVEAGLAVISEQFF.

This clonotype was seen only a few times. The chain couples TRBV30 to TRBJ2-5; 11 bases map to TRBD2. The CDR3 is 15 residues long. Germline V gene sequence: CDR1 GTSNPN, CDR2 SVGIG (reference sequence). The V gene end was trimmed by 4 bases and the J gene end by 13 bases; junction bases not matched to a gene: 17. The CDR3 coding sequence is TGTGCCTGGACCGTAGCCGGGACTAGCGGCGAGCCCCCGTACTTC. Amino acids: CAWTVAGTSGEPPYF.

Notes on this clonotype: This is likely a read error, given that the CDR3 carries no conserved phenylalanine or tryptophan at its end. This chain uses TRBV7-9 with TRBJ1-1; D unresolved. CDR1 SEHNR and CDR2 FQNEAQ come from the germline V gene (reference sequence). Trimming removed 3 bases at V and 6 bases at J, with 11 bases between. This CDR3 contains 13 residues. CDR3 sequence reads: CASSLSVRAEAFI. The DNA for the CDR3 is TGTGCCAGCAGCTTGAGTGTTCGGGCTGAAGCTTTCATT.